The 32 T cell receptor beta chains presented below share a single source sample, sequenced in a study of T cells in Graves' hyperthyroidism and ophthalmopathy. From RNA transcripts, TCR beta CDR3 regions were amplified. TCR CDR3 underwent first-round RT-PCR with the HTBI primer set. TCRdb analysed the multiplex PCR reads with MiXCR anew, one entry per CDR3 protein. The sample shows hundreds of thousands of distinct CDR3 sequences, 40% to 55% of them seen only once. Sequencing was done on a sample of peripheral blood or thyroid tissue (not recorded which). These receptors all stem from a woman between 18 and 29 years old with Graves' hyperthyroidism.

V and J are TRBV20-1 and TRBJ2-7, with 9 bases lining up with TRBD1. The CDR3 covers 14 residues. The germline gives CDR1 DFQATT, CDR2 SNEGSKA (reference sequence). With 5 bases clipped from V and 5 bases from J, the junction kept 10 bases outside the gene matches. As DNA, the CDR3 is TGCAGTGCTGGAACCGGGACAGGGTCAAACGAGCAGTACTTC. Its protein is CSAGTGTGSNEQYF.

The table lists this clonotype with many counts. The chain has TRBV6-5 and TRBJ2-5; maybe TRBD1 (5 bases). Germline CDR1 and CDR2: MNHEY and SVGAGI. The V and J ends lost 7 bases and 4 bases respectively, with 13 bases between them. CDR3 length: 13 residues. In DNA, the CDR3 is TGTGCCAGCACAATGGCAGGGCTAGAGACCCAGTACTTC. Encoded protein: CASTMAGLETQYF.

This chain joins TRBV6-2 or TRBV6-3 and TRBJ2-5; D is ambiguous. There are 15 residues in the CDR3. The V end lost 2 bases, the J end lost 5 bases, and 15 bases lay between the germline ends. Germline-derived CDR1 and CDR2 are MNHEY and SVGEGT. The CDR3 is CASSYAWPLGETQYF. CDR3 nucleotide sequence: TGTGCCAGCAGTTACGCGTGGCCCCTGGGGGAGACCCAGTACTTC.

V gene TRBV9 combines with J gene TRBJ2-7; D gene ambiguous. The CDR3 spans 15 residues. Trimming took 0 bases from V and 4 from J, leaving 14 bases between them. Germline lookup yields CDR1 SGDLS and CDR2 YYNGEE. CDR3 in DNA: TGTGCCAGCAGCGTAGATCAAGCGCCAGGATACGAGCAGTACTTC. This translates into CASSVDQAPGYEQYF.

This clonotype was counted many times. This sequence joins TRBV7-8 and TRBJ2-7; tentative D call: TRBD2 (6 bases). V dropped 1 base and J dropped 6 bases, with 19 bases sitting between them. Germline V CDR1 and CDR2: SGHVS, FQNEAQ. The CDR3 has 16 residues. DNA of the CDR3: TGTGCCAGCAGCTTAGTCGAACTAGCAGTAGGGCTCGAGCAGTACTTC. Protein: CASSLVELAVGLEQYF. Combining the CDR3 with reference TRBV7-8 and TRBJ2-7 gives the whole variable domain GAGVSQSPRYKVAKRGQDVALRCDPISGHVSLFWYQQALGQGPEFLTYFQNEAQLDKSGLPSDRFFAERPEGSVSTLKIQRTQQEDSAVYLCASSLVELAVGLEQYFGPGTRLTVT.

This clonotype was detected a few times. The J gene is TRBJ1-6, the V gene TRBV20-1, with no clear D. The ends were cut back, 6 bases at V and 6 bases at J, with 12 bases in the middle. The CDR3 sequence is 13 residues long. CDR1 is DFQATT and CDR2 is SNEGSKA in the germline V gene (reference sequence). Here the CDR3 reads CSAEFQANSPLHF. In nucleotides, the CDR3 is TGCAGTGCAGAGTTCCAGGCTAATTCACCCCTCCACTTT.

This clonotype appeared once. J is TRBJ2-5 and V is TRBV20-1, with 11 nucleotides matching TRBD2. V dropped 3 bases and J dropped 5; count of bases not matched to a gene: 8. This CDR3 spans 15 amino acids. CDR1 DFQATT and CDR2 SNEGSKA come from the germline V gene (reference sequence). The CDR3 DNA sequence: TGCAGTGCTAGTGACACTAGCGGGAGTTTGGAGACCCAGTACTTC. Translation gives CSASDTSGSLETQYF.

The table lists this clonotype with many counts. V is TRBV2 and J is TRBJ1-4, with 7 bases that match TRBD1. Germline CDR1 SNHLY, CDR2 FYNNEI. V trimming: 5 bases; J trimming: 5 bases; junction bases outside the gene matches: 5. The CDR3 consists of 14 residues. CDR3 amino acids: CASSWTGQNEKLFF. The CDR3 bases are TGTGCCAGCAGTTGGACAGGACAGAATGAAAAACTGTTTTTT. The full variable domain, completed using reference TRBV2 and TRBJ1-4, is EPEVTQTPSHQVTQMGQEVILRCVPISNHLYFYWYRQILGQKVEFLVSFYNNEISEKSEIFDDQFSVERPDGSNFTLKIRSTKLEDSAMYFCASSWTGQNEKLFFGSGTQLSVL.

The V and J genes are TRBV29-1 and TRBJ2-2; D may be TRBD2 (6 bases). V gave up 3 bases and J gave up 5 bases, with 13 bases separating them. CDR3 length equals 14 residues. The germline V gene has CDR1 SQVTM and CDR2 ANQGSEA. The chain's CDR3 is CSVERDGATGELFF. As DNA, the CDR3 is TGCAGCGTTGAGCGGGACGGAGCAACCGGGGAGCTGTTTTTT.

The rearrangement joins TRBV29-1 to TRBJ1-5; D remains ambiguous. The CDR3 runs 13 residues. Per germline, CDR1 SQVTM and CDR2 ANQGSEA. V lost 3 bases and J lost 3, with 9 bases in between. Here the CDR3 reads CSVESQDNQPQHF. The CDR3 coding sequence is TGCAGCGTTGAGTCCCAGGACAATCAGCCCCAGCATTTT.

The chain uses TRBV7-2 and TRBJ2-5; 10 bases are shared with TRBD2. The CDR3 totals 16 residues. The germline V gene encodes CDR1 SGHTA and CDR2 FQGNSA. Trimming cost V 5 bases and J 2 bases; bases outside gene matches: 8. The CDR3 sequence is CASSQEAGGGQETQYF. DNA of the CDR3: TGTGCCAGCAGCCAAGAAGCGGGAGGGGGGCAAGAGACCCAGTACTTC.

On this clonotype itself: A much larger clone lies a single base off, so this may be a read error. The chain joins TRBV10-3 to TRBJ1-4; D is unresolved. Between the trimmed V and J ends, which lost 2 bases and 7 bases, there was a span of 2 bases. The CDR3 is 11 amino acids. Per germline, CDR1 ENHRY and CDR2 SYGVKD. CDR3 region: CAISETEKLFF. In nucleotides, the CDR3 is TGTGCCATCAGTGAGACTGAAAAACTGTTTTTT.

The CDR3 nucleotides read TGTGCCAGCAGTTACCTAAATCGGGGCGGAAACACCTTC. Translated: CASSYLNRGGNTF. The gene calls are TRBV6-2 or TRBV6-3 and TRBJ1-2; possible D gene TRBD1, 5 bases. V was trimmed by 2 bases and J by 12 bases, leaving 16 bases between them. The CDR3 spans 13 residues. From germline, CDR1 is MNHEY and CDR2 SVGEGT.

Regarding this clonotype: Since the CDR3 does not end with the conserved phenylalanine or tryptophan, this likely comes from a read error. The V and J genes are TRBV20-1 and TRBJ2-7; TRBD2 matches at 9 bases. J gave up 5 bases and V 1 base, and 9 bases lay outside the gene matches. From germline, CDR1 is DFQATT and CDR2 SNEGSKA (reference sequence). The CDR3 is made up of 15 amino acids. The CDR3 DNA reads as TGCAGTGCTAGAGGCTTTCTCTCTAGCGGGAACGAGCAGTACTTA. Protein sequence: CSARGFLSSGNEQYL.

About this clonotype itself: A much more abundant neighbour one base away suggests this may be a read error. V usage is TRBV9 and J usage is TRBJ1-6; D is perhaps TRBD1 (6 bases). Germline V lookup: CDR1 SGDLS, CDR2 YYNGEE. This CDR3 region has 14 residues. CDR3 sequence reads: CASSSRGFASLLHF. DNA of the CDR3: TGTGCCAGCAGCTCAAGGGGGTTTGCCTCACTCCTCCACTTT.

This chain joins TRBV20-1 and TRBJ1-2; tentatively, D is TRBD1 (6 bases). The CDR3 extends over 11 amino acids. Per germline, CDR1 DFQATT and CDR2 SNEGSKA (reference sequence). This CDR3 is CSEGTGFGYTF. The CDR3 DNA is TGCAGCGAGGGAACAGGGTTCGGCTACACCTTC.

Ten or more counts support this clonotype. CDR3: CATSDRMNTEAFF. The CDR3 DNA reads as TGTGCCACCAGTGACAGAATGAACACTGAAGCTTTCTTT. The chain joins TRBV24-1 to TRBJ1-1; D ambiguous. Trimming took off 4 bases at V and 0 bases at J, with 5 bases between the two ends. The CDR3 is made up of 13 amino acids. Germline V gene sequence: CDR1 KGHDR, CDR2 SFDVKD.

This chain joins TRBV19 and TRBJ2-7; D possibly corresponds to TRBD2 (6 bases). Germline lookup yields CDR1 LNHDA and CDR2 SQIVND (reference sequence). The ends were cut back, 5 bases at V and 2 bases at J, with 16 bases in the middle. The CDR3 runs 15 residues. The DNA for the CDR3 is TGTGCCAGTAGTCCCGGGGTAGCGGCCGCCTACGAGCAGTACTTC. Translation gives CASSPGVAAAYEQYF.

By share, this clonotype counts as medium-sized. V is TRBV2 and J is TRBJ2-7; D is possibly TRBD2 (6 bases). CDR1 is SNHLY, CDR2 FYNNEI, per germline. This CDR3 comprises 10 residues. CDR3: CATSSYEQYF. The CDR3 nucleotides are TGTGCTACTAGCAGCTACGAGCAGTACTTC.

The chain is built from TRBV9 and TRBJ1-1, with 7 bases aligning to TRBD1. The CDR3 length is 13 residues. The germline V gene encodes CDR1 SGDLS and CDR2 YYNGEE. After removal of 0 bases from V and 6 bases from J, the junction contained 2 bases not matched to a gene. This CDR3 reads CASSVEGAAEAFF. Written as DNA, the CDR3 is TGTGCCAGCAGCGTAGAGGGGGCCGCTGAAGCTTTCTTT.

As to this clonotype: A read error may be the cause here, since a much bigger clone is one base away. This chain connects TRBV24-1 to TRBJ1-2, with D unclear. Germline loops: CDR1 KGHDR, CDR2 SFDVKD. The CDR3 runs to 13 residues. The CDR3 DNA reads TGTGCCACCGGTGATCTTGGACGGGGAGGCTACACCTTC. Translated, it gives CATGDLGRGGYTF.

This clonotype was observed a few times. J is TRBJ1-5 and V is TRBV6-1; D unresolved. Trimming shortened V by 6 bases and J by 0 bases, and 9 bases separated the two germline ends. This CDR3 is built from 14 residues. CDR1 and CDR2 from the germline V gene are MNHNS and SASEGT. CDR3 bases: TGTGCCAGCAGGAGTAAATATAGCAATCAGCCCCAGCATTTT. This encodes CASRSKYSNQPQHF.

This clonotype was counted only a few times. This chain joins TRBV5-1 and TRBJ2-6; D perhaps matches TRBD1 (6 bases). Germline CDR1 reads SGHRS; CDR2 reads YFSETQ. V lost 0 bases and J 0 bases, leaving 10 bases between the germline ends. This CDR3 comprises 17 residues. For the CDR3, the DNA is TGCGCCAGCAGCTTGGTGGACAGCAGCTCTGGGGCCAACGTCCTGACTTTC. Protein product: CASSLVDSSSGANVLTF. Looking up the rest from reference TRBV5-1 and TRBJ2-6 gives the full variable domain: KAGVTQTPRYLIKTRGQQVTLSCSPISGHRSVSWYQQTPGQGLQFLFEYFSETQRNKGNFPGRFSGRQFSNSRSEMNVSTLELGDSALYLCASSLVDSSSGANVLTFGAGSRLTVL.

This clonotype was seen at least ten times. The chain combines TRBV14 with TRBJ1-5; no clear D gene. Germline V CDR1 and CDR2: SGHDN, FVKESK. The CDR3 runs 13 residues. V lost 0 bases and J 6 bases, leaving 6 bases between the germline ends. The CDR3 loop reads CASSQDWGQPQHF. The CDR3 DNA follows: TGTGCCAGCAGCCAAGATTGGGGTCAGCCCCAGCATTTT.

This clonotype was seen at least ten times. The genes are TRBV29-1 and TRBJ2-5; 9 bases line up with TRBD1. Germline values: CDR1 SQVTM, CDR2 ANQGSEA. The CDR3 has 13 residues. J gave up 3 bases and V 6 bases, and 5 bases lay outside the gene matches. The CDR3 bases are TGCAGCGTCGAGGGACAGGGTGAAGAGACCCAGTACTTC. Its protein product is CSVEGQGEETQYF.

Concerning this clonotype itself: One junction end does not reproduce the germline sequence, and a read error may be involved. This chain links TRBV2 with TRBJ1-1; D is ambiguous. The CDR3 has 15 residues. The V gene's germline CDR1 is SNHLY and CDR2 FYNNEI. This CDR3 reads CAISERWETNTEAFF. The CDR3 DNA reads TGTGCCATCAGTGAGCGGTGGGAGACGAACACTGAAGCTTTCTTT.

The CDR3 DNA is TGTGCCAGCAGCTTAGACCCCGGGGGACGTCCTCAAGAGACCCAGTACTTC. It encodes CASSLDPGGRPQETQYF. The rearrangement links TRBV7-9 to TRBJ2-5; weak D call: TRBD2 (6 bases). Germline V gene sequence: CDR1 SEHNR, CDR2 FQNEAQ (reference sequence). Trimming shortened V by 1 base and J by 2 bases, and 17 bases separated the two germline ends. There are 17 residues in the CDR3.

The chain combines TRBV10-3 with TRBJ2-6; D is unclear. The CDR3 length is 11 residues. Trimming took 11 bases from V and 4 from J, leaving 6 bases between them. The germline V gene encodes CDR1 ENHRY and CDR2 SYGVKD. CDR3: CAPRGANVLTF. For the CDR3, the DNA is TGTGCCCCCCGAGGGGCCAACGTCCTGACTTTC.

The chain recombines TRBV7-6 with TRBJ1-2; 8 nucleotides match TRBD1. CDR1 is SGHVS and CDR2 is FNYEAQ in the germline V gene. Trimming at V came to 8 bases and at J to 7 bases, leaving 6 bases not matched to a gene. CDR3 length: 12 residues. The CDR3 DNA reads as TGTGCCAGCCAAGGAACAGGGGGTGGCTACACCTTC. Protein sequence: CASQGTGGGYTF.

This clonotype was picked up many times. The chain has TRBV24-1 and TRBJ1-4; possibly TRBD1 for D (6 bases). The CDR3 spans 13 residues. Germline V gene data show CDR1 as KGHDR and CDR2 as SFDVKD. V was cut by 11 bases and J by 5 bases, with 14 bases left in between. This CDR3 is CAIGDRRNEKLFF. Written as DNA, the CDR3 is TGTGCCATAGGCGACAGGCGCAATGAAAAACTGTTTTTT.

The rearrangement links TRBV7-9 to TRBJ2-2; D is possibly TRBD1 (6 bases). The germline gives CDR1 SEHNR, CDR2 FQNEAQ (reference sequence). V lost 4 bases and J 4 bases, leaving 16 bases between the germline ends. This CDR3 contains 16 residues. The CDR3 DNA is TGTGCCAGCAGCTATGGGCAGGGGCGGTTCACCGGGGAGCTGTTTTTT. This encodes CASSYGQGRFTGELFF.

For this clonotype: This could be a read error, since a much larger clone is one nucleotide away. This chain links TRBV29-1 with TRBJ1-1; tentative D call: TRBD1 (6 bases). The CDR3 sequence is 13 residues long. Germline V gene lookup returns CDR1 SQVTM and CDR2 ANQGSEA. Trimming left V 5 bases short and J 6 bases short, with 16 bases between. The CDR3 nucleotides read TGCAGCGTTACCCGGGGGCCTTTATCTGAAGCTTTCTTT. This sequence encodes CSVTRGPLSEAFF.